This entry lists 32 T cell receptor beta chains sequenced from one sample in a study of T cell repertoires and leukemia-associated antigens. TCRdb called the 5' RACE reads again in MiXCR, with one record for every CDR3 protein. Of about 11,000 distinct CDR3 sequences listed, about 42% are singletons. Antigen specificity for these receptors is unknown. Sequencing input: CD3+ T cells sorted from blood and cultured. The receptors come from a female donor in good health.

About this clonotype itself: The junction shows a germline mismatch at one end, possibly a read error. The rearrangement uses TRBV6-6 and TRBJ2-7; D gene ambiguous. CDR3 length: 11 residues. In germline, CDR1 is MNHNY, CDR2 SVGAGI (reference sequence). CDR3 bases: TGTGCCAGCACCCTATCCTACGAGCGGTACTTC. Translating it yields CASTLSYERYF.

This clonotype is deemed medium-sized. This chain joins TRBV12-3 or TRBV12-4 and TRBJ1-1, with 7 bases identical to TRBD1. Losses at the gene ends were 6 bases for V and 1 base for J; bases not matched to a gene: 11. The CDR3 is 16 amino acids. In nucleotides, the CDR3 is TGTGCCAGCAGCGACAGGGAAGTGGGGGGGAACACTGAAGCTTTCTTT. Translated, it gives CASSDREVGGNTEAFF.

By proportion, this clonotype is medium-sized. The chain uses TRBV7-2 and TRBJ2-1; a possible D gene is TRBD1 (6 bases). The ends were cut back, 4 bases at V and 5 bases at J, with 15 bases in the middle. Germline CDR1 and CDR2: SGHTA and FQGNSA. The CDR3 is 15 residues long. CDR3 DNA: TGTGCCAGCAGCTCCCTAATGGGGGCAAACAATGAGCAGTTCTTC. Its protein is CASSSLMGANNEQFF.

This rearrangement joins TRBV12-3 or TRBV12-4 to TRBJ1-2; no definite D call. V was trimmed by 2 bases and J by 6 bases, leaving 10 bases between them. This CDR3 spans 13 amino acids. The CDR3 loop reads CASSLRRKDGYTF. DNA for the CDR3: TGTGCCAGCAGTTTAAGGAGGAAGGATGGCTACACCTTC.

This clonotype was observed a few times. The CDR3, as DNA: TGCAGTGCTACCGTCGGGGGGGCAGAGAATCAGCCCCAGCATTTT. Protein product: CSATVGGAENQPQHF. The chain joins TRBV20-1 to TRBJ1-5, with D possibly TRBD1 on 6 matching bases. CDR1 and CDR2 (germline): DFQATT, SNEGSKA (reference sequence). This CDR3 region has 15 residues. Trimming took off 4 bases at V and 4 bases at J, with 17 bases between the two ends.

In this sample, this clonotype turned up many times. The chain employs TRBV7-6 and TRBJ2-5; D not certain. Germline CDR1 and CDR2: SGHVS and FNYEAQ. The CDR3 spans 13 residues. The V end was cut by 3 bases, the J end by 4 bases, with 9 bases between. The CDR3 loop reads CASSFGRLETQYF. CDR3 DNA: TGTGCCAGCAGCTTTGGAAGGCTAGAGACCCAGTACTTC.

The CDR3 here is CASSLLLDEQFF. CDR3 DNA: TGTGCCAGCAGTTTATTGCTGGATGAGCAGTTCTTC. The chain recombines TRBV12-3 or TRBV12-4 with TRBJ2-1; D remains ambiguous. CDR3 length: 12 residues. The V and J ends lost 2 bases and 8 bases respectively, with 7 bases between them.

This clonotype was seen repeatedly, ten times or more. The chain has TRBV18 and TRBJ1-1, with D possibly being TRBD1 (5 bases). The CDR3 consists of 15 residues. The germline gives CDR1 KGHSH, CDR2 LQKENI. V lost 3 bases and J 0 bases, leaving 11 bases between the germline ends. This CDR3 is CASSPRQSMNTEAFF. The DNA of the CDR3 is TGTGCCAGCTCACCGAGACAGTCCATGAACACTGAAGCTTTCTTT.

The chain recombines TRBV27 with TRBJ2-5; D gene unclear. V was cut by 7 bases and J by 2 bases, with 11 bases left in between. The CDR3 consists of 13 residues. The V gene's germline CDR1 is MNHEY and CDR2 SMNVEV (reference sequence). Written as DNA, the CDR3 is TGTGCCAGCAAACAACCCGAACAAGAGACCCAGTACTTC. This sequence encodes CASKQPEQETQYF.

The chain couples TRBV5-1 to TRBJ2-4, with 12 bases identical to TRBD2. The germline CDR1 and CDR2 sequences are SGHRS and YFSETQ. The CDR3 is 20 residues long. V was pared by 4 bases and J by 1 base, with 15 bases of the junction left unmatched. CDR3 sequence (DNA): TGCGCCAGCAGCGCTCCCCTAGCGGGAGGGCCAGTTTCGGCCAAAAACATTCAGTACTTC. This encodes CASSAPLAGGPVSAKNIQYF.

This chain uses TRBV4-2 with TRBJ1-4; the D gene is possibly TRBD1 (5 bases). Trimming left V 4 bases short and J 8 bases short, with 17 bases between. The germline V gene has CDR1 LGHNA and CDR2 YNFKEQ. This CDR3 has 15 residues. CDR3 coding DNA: TGTGCCAGCAGCCCTCTAACCGAACAGGAGGAAAAACTGTTTTTT. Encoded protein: CASSPLTEQEEKLFF.

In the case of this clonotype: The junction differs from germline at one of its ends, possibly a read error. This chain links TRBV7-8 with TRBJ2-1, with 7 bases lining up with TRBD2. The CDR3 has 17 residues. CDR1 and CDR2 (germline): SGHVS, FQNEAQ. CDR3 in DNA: TGTGCCCGCAGCCCCCTGGGACTAACCGTCTCCTACAATGGGCAGTTCTTC. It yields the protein CARSPLGLTVSYNGQFF. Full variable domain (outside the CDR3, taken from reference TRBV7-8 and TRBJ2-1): GAGVSQSPRYKVAKRGQDVALRCDPISGHVSLFWYQQALGQGPEFLTYFQNEAQLDKSGLPSDRFFAERPEGSVSTLKIQRTQQEDSAVYLCARSPLGLTVSYNGQFFGPGTRLTVL.

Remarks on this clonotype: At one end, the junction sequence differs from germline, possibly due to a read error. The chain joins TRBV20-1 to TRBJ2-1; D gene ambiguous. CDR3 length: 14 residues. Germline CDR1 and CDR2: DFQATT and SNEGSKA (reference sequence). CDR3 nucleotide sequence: TGCAGTGTTAGTTTATTTGGCTCCTGCAATGAGCAGTTCTTC. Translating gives CSVSLFGSCNEQFF.

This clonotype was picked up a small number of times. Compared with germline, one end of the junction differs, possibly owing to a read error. This CDR3 reads CSTTDSVGFHELYF. The CDR3 bases are TGCAGTACTACCGATTCGGTAGGGTTCCACGAGCTGTACTTC. The J gene is TRBJ2-7, the V gene TRBV20-1, with D unclear. The germline CDR1 and CDR2 sequences are DFQATT and SNEGSKA (reference sequence). The CDR3 extends over 14 amino acids.

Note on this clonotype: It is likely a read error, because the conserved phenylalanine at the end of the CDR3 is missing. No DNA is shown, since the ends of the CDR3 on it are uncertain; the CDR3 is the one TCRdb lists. This chain's CDR3 is CASSLVGGLAGEGFL. The chain combines TRBV11-1 with TRBJ2-1; the D call TRBD2 from the table was never checked on the DNA. Per the germline V gene, CDR1 is SGHAT and CDR2 is FQDESV (reference sequence). Ends included, the CDR3 has 15 residues.

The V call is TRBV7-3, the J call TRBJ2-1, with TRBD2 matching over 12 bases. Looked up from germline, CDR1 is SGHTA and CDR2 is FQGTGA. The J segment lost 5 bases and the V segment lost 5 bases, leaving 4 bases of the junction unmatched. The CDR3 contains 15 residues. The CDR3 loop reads CASSVASGRDNEQFF. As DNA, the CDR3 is TGTGCCAGCAGCGTCGCTAGCGGGAGGGACAATGAGCAGTTCTTC.

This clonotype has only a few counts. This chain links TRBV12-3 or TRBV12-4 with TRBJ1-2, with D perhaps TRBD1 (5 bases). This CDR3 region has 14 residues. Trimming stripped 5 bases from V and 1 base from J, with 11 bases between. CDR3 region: CASSPGHFNYGYTF. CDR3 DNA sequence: TGTGCCAGCAGTCCAGGACACTTTAACTATGGCTACACCTTC.

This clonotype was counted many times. The CDR3 region has the DNA TGCGCCAGCAGCTATGAGGGGATCGGCTATGGCTACACCTTC. Residues: CASSYEGIGYGYTF. V usage is TRBV5-1 and J usage is TRBJ1-2, with a tentative D call TRBD1 (5 bases). The CDR3 consists of 14 residues. The ends were cut back, 3 bases at V and 4 bases at J, with 13 bases in the middle. The V gene's germline CDR1 is SGHRS and CDR2 YFSETQ.

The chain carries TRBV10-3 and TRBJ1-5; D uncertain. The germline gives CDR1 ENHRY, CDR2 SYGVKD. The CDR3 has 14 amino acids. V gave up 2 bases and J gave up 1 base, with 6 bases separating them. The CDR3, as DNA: TGTGCCATCAGTGAGATGGCAAGCAATCAGCCCCAGCATTTT. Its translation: CAISEMASNQPQHF.

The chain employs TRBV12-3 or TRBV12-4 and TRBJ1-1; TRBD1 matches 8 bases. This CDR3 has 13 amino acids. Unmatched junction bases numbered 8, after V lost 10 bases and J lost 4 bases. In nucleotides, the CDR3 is TGTGCCACTACGGACAGGGTGAGCACTGAAGCTTTCTTT. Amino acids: CATTDRVSTEAFF.

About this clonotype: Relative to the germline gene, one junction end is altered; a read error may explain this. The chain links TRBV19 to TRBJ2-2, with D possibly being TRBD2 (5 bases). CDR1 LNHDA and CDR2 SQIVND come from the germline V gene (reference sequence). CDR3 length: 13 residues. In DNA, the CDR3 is TGTGCCAGTCTCGGTACGGTCCGGCCCGGGGAGCTGTTT. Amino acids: CASLGTVRPGELF.

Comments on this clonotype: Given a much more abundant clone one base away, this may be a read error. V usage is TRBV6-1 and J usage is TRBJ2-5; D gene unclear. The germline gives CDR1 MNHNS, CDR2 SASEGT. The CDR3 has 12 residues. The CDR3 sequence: CTSTRPKGTQYF. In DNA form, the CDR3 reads TGTACCAGCACTCGGCCAAAAGGGACCCAGTACTTC.

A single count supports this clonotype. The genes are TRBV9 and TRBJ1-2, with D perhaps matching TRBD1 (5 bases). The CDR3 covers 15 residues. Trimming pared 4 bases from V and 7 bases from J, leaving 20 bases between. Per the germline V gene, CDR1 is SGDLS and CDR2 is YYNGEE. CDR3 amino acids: CASSSGPSRVCGYTF. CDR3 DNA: TGTGCCAGCAGCTCGGGACCCTCCCGTGTCTGTGGCTACACCTTC.

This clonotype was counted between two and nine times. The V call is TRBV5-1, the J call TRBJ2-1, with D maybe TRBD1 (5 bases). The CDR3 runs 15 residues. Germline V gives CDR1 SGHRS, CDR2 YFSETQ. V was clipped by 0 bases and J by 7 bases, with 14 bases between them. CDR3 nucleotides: TGCGCCAGCAGCTTGGGGGGCGCGGACGGAAATGAGCAGTTCTTC. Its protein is CASSLGGADGNEQFF.

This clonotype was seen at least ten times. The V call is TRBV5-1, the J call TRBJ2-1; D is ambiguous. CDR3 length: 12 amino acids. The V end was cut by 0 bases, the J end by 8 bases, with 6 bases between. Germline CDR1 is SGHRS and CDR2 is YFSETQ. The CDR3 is CASSLAKHEQFF. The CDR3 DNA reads TGCGCCAGCAGCTTGGCCAAACATGAGCAGTTCTTC.

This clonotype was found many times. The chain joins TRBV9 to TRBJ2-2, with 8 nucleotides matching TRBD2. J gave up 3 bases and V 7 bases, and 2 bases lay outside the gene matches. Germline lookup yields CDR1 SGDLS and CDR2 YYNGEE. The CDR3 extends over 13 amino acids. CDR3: CASRREDTGELFF. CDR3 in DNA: TGTGCCAGCCGGCGGGAGGACACCGGGGAGCTGTTTTTT.

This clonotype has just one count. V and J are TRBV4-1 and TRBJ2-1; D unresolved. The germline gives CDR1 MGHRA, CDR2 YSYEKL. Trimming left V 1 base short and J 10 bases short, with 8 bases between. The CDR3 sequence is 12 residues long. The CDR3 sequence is CASSQAAREQFF. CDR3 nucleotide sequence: TGCGCCAGCAGCCAAGCCGCCAGAGAGCAGTTCTTC.

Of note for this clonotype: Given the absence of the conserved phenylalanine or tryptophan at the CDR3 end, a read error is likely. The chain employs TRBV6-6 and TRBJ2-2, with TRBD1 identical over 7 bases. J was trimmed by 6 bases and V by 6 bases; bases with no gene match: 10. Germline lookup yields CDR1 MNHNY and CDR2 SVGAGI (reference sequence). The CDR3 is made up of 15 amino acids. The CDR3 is CASSTSDRVPGELFL. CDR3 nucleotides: TGTGCCAGCAGCACCTCCGACAGGGTCCCCGGGGAGCTGTTTCTT.

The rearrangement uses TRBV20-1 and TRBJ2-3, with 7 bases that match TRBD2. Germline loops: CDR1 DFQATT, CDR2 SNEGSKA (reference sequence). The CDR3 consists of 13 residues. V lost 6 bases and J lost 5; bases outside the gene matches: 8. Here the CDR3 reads CSAAPGGGDTQYF. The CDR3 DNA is TGCAGTGCCGCGCCGGGAGGTGGAGATACGCAGTATTTT.

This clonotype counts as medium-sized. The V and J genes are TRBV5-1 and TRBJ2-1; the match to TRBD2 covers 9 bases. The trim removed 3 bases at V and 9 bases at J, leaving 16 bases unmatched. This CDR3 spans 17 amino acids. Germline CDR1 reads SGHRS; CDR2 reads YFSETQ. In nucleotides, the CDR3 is TGCGCCAGCAGCTCTCCCTCCATAGCGGGAGTAAGCGTTGAGCAGTTCTTC. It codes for CASSSPSIAGVSVEQFF.

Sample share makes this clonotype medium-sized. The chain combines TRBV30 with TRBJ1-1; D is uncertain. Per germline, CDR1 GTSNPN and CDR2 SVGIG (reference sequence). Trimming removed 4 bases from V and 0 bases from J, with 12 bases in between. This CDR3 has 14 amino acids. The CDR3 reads CAWKSERMNTEAFF. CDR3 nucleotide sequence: TGTGCCTGGAAATCAGAAAGAATGAACACTGAAGCTTTCTTT. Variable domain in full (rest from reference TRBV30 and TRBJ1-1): SQTIHQWPATLVQPVGSPLSLECTVEGTSNPNLYWYRQAAGRGLQLLFYSVGIGQISSEVPQNLSASRPQDRQFILSSKKLLLSDSGFYLCAWKSERMNTEAFFGQGTRLTVV.

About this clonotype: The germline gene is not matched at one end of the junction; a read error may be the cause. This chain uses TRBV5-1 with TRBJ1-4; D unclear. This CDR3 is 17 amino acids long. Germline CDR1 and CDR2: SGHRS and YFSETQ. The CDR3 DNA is TGCGCCAGTAGCTTACTAATACCTCCTTCGGCTAATGAAAAACCGTTTTTT. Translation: CASSLLIPPSANEKPFF. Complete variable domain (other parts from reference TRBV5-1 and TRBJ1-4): KAGVTQTPRYLIKTRGQQVTLSCSPISGHRSVSWYQQTPGQGLQFLFEYFSETQRNKGNFPGRFSGRQFSNSRSEMNVSTLELGDSALYLCASSLLIPPSANEKPFFGSGTQLSVL.